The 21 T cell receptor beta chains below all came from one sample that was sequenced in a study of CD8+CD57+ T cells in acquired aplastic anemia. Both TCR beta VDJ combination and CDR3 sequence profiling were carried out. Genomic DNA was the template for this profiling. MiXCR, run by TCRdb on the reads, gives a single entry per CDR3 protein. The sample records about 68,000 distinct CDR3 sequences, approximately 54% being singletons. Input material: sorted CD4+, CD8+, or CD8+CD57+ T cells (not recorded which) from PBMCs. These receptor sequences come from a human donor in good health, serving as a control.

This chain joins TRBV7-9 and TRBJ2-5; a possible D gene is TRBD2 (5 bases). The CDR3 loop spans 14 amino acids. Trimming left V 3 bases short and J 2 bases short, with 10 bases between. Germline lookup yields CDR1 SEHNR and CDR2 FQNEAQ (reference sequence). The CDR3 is CASSFQRLQETQYF. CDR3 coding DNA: TGTGCCAGCAGCTTCCAGCGGTTACAAGAGACCCAGTACTTC.

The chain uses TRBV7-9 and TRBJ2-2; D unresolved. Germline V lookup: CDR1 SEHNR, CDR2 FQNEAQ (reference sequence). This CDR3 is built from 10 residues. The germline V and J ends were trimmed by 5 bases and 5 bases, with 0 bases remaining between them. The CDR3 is CASSTGELFF. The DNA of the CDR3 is TGTGCCAGCAGCACCGGGGAGCTGTTTTTT.

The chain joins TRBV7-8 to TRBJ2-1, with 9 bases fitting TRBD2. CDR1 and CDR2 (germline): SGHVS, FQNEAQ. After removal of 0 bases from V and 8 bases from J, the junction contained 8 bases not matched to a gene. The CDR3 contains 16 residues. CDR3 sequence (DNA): TGTGCCAGCAGCTTAGCGGCGGGAGGGCCTTGGGATGAGCAGTTCTTC. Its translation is CASSLAAGGPWDEQFF.

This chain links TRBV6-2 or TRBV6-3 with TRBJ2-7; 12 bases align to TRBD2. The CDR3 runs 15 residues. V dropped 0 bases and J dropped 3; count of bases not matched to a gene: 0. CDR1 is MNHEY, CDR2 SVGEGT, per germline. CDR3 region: CASSYSGLAGYEQYV. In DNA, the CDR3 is TGTGCCAGCAGTTACTCGGGACTAGCGGGCTACGAGCAGTACGTC.

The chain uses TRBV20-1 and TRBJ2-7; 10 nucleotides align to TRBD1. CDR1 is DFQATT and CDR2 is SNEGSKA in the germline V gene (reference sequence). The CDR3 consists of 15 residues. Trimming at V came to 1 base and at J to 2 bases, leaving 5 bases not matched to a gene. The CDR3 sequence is CSARAGTGVPYEQYF. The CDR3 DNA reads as TGCAGTGCTAGAGCCGGGACAGGGGTTCCCTACGAGCAGTACTTC.

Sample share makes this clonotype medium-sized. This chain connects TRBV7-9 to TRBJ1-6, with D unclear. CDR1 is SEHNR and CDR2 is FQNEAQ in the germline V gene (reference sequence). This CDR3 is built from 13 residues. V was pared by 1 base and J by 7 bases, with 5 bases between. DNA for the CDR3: TGTGCCAGCAGCTTAGGTCGGAATTCACCCCTCCACTTT. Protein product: CASSLGRNSPLHF.

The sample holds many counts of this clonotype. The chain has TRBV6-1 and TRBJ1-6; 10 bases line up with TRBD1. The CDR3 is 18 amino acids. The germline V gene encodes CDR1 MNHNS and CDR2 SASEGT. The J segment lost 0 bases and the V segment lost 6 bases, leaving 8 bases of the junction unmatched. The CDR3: CASRGPGQGSSYNSPLHF. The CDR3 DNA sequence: TGTGCCAGCAGAGGACCGGGACAGGGGAGCTCCTATAATTCACCCCTCCACTTT.

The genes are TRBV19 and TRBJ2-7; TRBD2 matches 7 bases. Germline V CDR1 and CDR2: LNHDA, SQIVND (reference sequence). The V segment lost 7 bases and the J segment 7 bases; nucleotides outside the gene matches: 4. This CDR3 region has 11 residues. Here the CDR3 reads CASMGGEEQYF. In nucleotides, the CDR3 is TGTGCCAGTATGGGGGGGGAAGAGCAGTACTTC.

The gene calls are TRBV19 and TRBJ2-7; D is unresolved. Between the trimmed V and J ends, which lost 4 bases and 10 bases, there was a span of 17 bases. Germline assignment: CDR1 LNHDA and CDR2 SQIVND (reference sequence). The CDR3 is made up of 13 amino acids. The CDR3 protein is CASSTSLGAEQYF. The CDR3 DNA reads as TGTGCCAGTAGTACGTCCCTAGGTGCCGAACAGTACTTC.

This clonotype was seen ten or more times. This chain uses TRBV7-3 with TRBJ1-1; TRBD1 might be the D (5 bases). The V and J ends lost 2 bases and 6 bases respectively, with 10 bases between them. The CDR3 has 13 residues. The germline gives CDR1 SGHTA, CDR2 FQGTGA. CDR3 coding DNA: TGTGCCAGCAGCTTATATGGGGGGGCTGAAGCTTTCTTT. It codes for CASSLYGGAEAFF.

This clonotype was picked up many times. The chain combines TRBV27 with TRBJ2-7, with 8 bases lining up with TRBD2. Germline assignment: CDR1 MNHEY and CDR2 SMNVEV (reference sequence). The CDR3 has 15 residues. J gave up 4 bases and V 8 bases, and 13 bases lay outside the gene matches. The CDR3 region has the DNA TGTGCCAGCTTCGGAGCCCTAGCGGGTTCTTACGAGCAGTACTTC. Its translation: CASFGALAGSYEQYF.

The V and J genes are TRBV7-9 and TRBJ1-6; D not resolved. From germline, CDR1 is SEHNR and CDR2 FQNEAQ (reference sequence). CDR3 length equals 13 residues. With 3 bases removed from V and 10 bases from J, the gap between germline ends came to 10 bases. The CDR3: CASSFDPQSPLHF. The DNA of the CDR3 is TGTGCCAGCAGCTTCGACCCACAGTCACCCCTCCACTTT. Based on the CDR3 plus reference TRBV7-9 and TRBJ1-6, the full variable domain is DTGVSQNPRHKITKRGQNVTFRCDPISEHNRLYWYRQTLGQGPEFLTYFQNEAQLEKSRLLSDRFSAERPKGSFSTLEIQRTEQGDSAMYLCASSFDPQSPLHFGNGTRLTVT.

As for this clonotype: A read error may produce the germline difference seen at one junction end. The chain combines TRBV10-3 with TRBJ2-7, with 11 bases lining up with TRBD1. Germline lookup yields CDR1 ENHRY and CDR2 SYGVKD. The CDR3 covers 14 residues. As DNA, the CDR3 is TGTGCCATCAGTGAGGGACAGGGGGCCTACGAGCAGTATTTC. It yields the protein CAISEGQGAYEQYF.

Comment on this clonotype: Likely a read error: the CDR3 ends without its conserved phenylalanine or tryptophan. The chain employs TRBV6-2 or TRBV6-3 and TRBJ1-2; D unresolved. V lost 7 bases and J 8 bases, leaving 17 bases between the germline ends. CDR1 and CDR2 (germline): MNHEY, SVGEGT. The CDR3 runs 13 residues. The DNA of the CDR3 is TGTGCCAGCAACCAACCTTACATCTGGGGCTACACCCTC. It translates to CASNQPYIWGYTL.

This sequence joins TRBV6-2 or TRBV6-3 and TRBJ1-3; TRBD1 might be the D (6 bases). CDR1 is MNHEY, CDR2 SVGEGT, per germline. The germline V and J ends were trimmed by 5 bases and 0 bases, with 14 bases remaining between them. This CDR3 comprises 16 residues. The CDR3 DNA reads TGTGCCAGCAGTCGGAACAGGGACTTCTCTGGAAACACCATATATTTT. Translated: CASSRNRDFSGNTIYF.

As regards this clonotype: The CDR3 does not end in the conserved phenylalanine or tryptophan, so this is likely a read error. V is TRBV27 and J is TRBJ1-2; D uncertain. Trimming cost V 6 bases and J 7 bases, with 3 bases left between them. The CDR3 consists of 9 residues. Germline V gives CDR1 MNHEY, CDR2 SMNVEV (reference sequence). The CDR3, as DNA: TGTGCCAGCAGCTTTGGCTACACCCTC. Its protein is CASSFGYTL.

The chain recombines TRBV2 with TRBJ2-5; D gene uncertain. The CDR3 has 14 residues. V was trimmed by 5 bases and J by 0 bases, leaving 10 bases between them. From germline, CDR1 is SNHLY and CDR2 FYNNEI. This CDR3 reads CASSTAAYQETQYF. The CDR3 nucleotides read TGTGCCAGCAGTACTGCAGCGTACCAAGAGACCCAGTACTTC.

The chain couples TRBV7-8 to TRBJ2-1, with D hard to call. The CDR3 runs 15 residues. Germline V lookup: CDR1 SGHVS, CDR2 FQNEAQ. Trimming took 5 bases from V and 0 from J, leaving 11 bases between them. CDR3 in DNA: TGTGCCAGCAGCCTTTCTCTTAGCTCCTACAATGAGCAGTTCTTC. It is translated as CASSLSLSSYNEQFF.

CDR3: CASSSWEGYTF. The CDR3 nucleotides are TGTGCCAGCAGTTCCTGGGAAGGCTACACCTTC. V and J are TRBV7-8 and TRBJ1-2, with D uncertain. Germline CDR1 reads SGHVS; CDR2 reads FQNEAQ. V lost 6 bases and J lost 8, with 10 bases in between. This CDR3 has 11 residues. Variable domain in full (rest from reference TRBV7-8 and TRBJ1-2): GAGVSQSPRYKVAKRGQDVALRCDPISGHVSLFWYQQALGQGPEFLTYFQNEAQLDKSGLPSDRFFAERPEGSVSTLKIQRTQQEDSAVYLCASSSWEGYTFGSGTRLTVV.

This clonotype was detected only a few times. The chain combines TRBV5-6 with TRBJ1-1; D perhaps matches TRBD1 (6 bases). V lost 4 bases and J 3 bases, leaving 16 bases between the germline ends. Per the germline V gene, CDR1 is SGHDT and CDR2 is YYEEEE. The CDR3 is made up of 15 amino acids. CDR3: CASSPLGSGDTEAFF. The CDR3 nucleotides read TGTGCCAGCAGCCCGCTCGGGTCAGGGGACACTGAAGCTTTCTTT.

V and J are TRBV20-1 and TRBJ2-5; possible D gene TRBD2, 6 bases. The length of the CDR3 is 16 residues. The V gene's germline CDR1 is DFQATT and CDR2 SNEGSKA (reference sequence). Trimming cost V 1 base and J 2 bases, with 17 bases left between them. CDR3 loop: CSARGRASVGQETQYF. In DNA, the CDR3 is TGCAGTGCTAGAGGGCGGGCTAGCGTGGGGCAAGAGACCCAGTACTTC.